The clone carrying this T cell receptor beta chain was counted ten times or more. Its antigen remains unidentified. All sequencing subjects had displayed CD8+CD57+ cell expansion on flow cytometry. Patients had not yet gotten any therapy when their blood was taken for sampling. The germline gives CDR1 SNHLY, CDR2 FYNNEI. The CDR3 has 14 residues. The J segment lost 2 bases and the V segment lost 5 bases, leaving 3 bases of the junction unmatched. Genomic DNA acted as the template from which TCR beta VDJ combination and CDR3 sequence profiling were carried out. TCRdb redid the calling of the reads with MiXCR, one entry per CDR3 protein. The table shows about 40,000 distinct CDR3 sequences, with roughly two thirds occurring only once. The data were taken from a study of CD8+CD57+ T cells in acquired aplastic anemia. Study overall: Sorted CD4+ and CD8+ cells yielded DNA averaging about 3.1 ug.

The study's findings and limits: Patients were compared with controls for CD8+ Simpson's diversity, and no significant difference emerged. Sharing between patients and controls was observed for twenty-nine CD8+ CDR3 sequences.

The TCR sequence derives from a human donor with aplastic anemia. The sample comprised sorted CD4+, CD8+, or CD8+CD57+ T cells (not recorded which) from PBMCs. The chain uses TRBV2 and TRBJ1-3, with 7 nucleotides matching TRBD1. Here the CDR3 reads CASSSGTAGNTIYF. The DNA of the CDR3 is TGTGCCAGCAGTTCCGGGACAGCTGGAAACACCATATATTTT.